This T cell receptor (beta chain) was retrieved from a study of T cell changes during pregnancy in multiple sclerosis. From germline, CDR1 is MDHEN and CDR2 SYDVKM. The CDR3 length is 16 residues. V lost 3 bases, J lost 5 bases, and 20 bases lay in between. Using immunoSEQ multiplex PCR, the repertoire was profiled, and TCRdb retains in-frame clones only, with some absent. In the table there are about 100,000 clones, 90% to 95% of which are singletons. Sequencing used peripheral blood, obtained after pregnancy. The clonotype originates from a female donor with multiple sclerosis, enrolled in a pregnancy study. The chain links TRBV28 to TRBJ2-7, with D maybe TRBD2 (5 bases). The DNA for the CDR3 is TGTGCCAGCAGTTTTTTCCGCCCACTAGGCCGGAACGAGCAGTACTTC. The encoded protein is CASSFFRPLGRNEQYF.